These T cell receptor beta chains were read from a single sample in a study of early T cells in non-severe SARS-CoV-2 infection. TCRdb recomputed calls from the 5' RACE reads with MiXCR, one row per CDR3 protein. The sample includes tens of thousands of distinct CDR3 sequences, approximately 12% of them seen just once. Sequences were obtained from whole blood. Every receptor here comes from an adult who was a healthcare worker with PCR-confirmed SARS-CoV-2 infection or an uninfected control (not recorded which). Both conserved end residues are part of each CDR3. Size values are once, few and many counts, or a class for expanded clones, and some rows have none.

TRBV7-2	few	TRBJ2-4	CASSSLKNIQYF
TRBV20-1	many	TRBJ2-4	CSARGKGAGAKNIQYF
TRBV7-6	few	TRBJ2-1	CASSLGQGVTSGDNEQFF
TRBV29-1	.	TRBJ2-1	CSARRGSGVDEQFF
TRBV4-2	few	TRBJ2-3	CASSPGLATQYF
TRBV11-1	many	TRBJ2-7	CASSLLPKSGSYEQYF
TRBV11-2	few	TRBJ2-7	CASSIETGGFREQYF
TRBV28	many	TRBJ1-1	CASSLITPNTEAFF
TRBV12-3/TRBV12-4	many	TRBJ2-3	CASSLPILSSGTTDTQYF
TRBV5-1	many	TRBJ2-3	CASTLVGTDTQYF
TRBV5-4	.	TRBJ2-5	CASSYGLGEAQYF
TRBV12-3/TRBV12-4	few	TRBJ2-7	CASSLDRAEQYF
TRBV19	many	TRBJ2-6	CASTGTGLSGANVLTF
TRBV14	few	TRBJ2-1	CASSQDLALYNAQFF
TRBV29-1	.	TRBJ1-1	CSVGGHTEAFF
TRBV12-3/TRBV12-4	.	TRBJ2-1	CASSLNRGRYNEQFF
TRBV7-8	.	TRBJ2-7	CASSSQGVGEQYF
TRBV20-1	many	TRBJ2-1	CSASKDSYNEQFF
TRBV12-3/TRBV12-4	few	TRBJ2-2	CASSSFVPGELFF
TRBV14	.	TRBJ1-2	CASSPREGMANYGYTF
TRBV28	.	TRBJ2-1	CASTPGTSGRNEQFF
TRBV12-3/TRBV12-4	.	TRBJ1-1	CASSPRGGRDTEAFF
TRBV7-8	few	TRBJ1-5	CASSLNNQPQHF
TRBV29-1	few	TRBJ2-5	CSVAPQGRGRETQYF
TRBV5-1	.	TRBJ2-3	CASSYSGRITDTQYF
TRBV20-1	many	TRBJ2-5	CSARLFPQETQYF
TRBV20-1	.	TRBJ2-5	CSAPRDATLRETQYF
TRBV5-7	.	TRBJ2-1	CASSFRTRDNEQFF
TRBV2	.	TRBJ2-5	CASSARDRRMETQYF
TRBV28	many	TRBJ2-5	CASTLAGETQYF
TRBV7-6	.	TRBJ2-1	CASSASYSRMGEQFF
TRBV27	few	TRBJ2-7	CASSVDEGRSYEQYF
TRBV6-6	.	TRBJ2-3	CASSLTSTSGGTDTQYF
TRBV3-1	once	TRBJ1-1	CASSQDRVTEAFF
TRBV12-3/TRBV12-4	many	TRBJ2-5	CASSLPGTQETQYF
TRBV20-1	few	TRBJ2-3	CSACKREAGTDTQYF
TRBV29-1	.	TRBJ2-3	CSVSIGDTQYF
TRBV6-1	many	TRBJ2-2	CASRLTGDTGELFF
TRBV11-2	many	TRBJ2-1	CASSLAGRQFF
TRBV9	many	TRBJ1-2	CASSPGRGVYGYTF
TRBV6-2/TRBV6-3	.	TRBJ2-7	CASSYLGAGEQYF
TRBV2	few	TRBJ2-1	CASSEGRVGAEQFF
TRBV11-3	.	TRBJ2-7	CASSLDLRLQYF
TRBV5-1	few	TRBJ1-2	CASSLETPNYGYTF